One sample yielded the 9 T cell receptor beta chains listed below, sequenced in a study of CD8 T cells in Susac syndrome. When the RNA was reverse transcribed, random hexamers were used with an input of roughly 0.5 to 1 ug. TCRdb ran MiXCR on the immunoSEQ multiplex PCR reads and lists one entry per CDR3 protein. Of 150,000 to 200,000 distinct CDR3 sequences listed, over 85% were seen once; the top ten hold less than 0.12%. The sequenced sample consisted of CD4+ T cells from PBMCs. The receptors shown here come from a human donor in good health.

The rearrangement uses TRBV29-1 and TRBJ2-7; TRBD1 might be the D (6 bases). The CDR3 runs to 12 residues. Looked up from germline, CDR1 is SQVTM and CDR2 is ANQGSEA. The germline V and J ends were trimmed by 6 bases and 2 bases, with 11 bases remaining between them. The CDR3 sequence is CSVEDSTYEQYF. The CDR3 DNA is TGCAGCGTCGAGGACAGCACCTACGAGCAGTACTTC.

In DNA, the CDR3 is TGTGCCAGCGCAGGGGGTCCGGAGACCCAGTACTTC. Its protein product is CASAGGPETQYF. The chain joins TRBV7-6 to TRBJ2-5; 7 bases align to TRBD1. J lost 5 bases, V lost 8 bases, and 5 bases had no gene match. This CDR3 is 12 amino acids long. Per germline, CDR1 SGHVS and CDR2 FNYEAQ.

V is TRBV30 and J is TRBJ2-5; 7 nucleotides agree with TRBD1. The CDR3 contains 13 residues. Germline CDR1 reads GTSNPN; CDR2 reads SVGIG (reference sequence). V trimming: 5 bases; J trimming: 3 bases; junction bases outside the gene matches: 6. The CDR3 region has the DNA TGTGCCTGGGAAACCGGGACAGAAGAGACCCAGTACTTC. Translating gives CAWETGTEETQYF.

This sequence joins TRBV29-1 and TRBJ1-1, with D possibly matching TRBD1 (5 bases). The germline V gene has CDR1 SQVTM and CDR2 ANQGSEA. The V and J ends lost 2 bases and 5 bases respectively, with 9 bases between them. The CDR3 has 12 amino acids. Here the CDR3 reads CSVEHGGTEAFF. In nucleotides, the CDR3 is TGCAGCGTTGAACATGGGGGAACTGAAGCTTTCTTT.

The chain recombines TRBV6-2 or TRBV6-3 with TRBJ2-7; D is perhaps TRBD2 (6 bases). Germline V gene data show CDR1 as MNHEY and CDR2 as SVGEGT. The length of the CDR3 is 15 residues. Trimming removed 7 bases at V and 2 bases at J, with 18 bases between. CDR3 loop: CASNPGTWGTYEQYF. In DNA, the CDR3 is TGTGCCAGCAATCCAGGGACTTGGGGAACCTACGAGCAGTACTTC.

This clonotype has only one observation. The chain combines TRBV20-1 with TRBJ2-3; tentatively, D is TRBD1 (6 bases). The CDR3 covers 16 residues. Germline CDR1 is DFQATT and CDR2 is SNEGSKA (reference sequence). Trimming stripped 5 bases from V and 2 bases from J, with 20 bases between. DNA for the CDR3: TGCAGTGCTGGACCCGGGACAACGTTCCCCACAGATACGCAGTATTTT. It translates to CSAGPGTTFPTDTQYF.

The rearrangement uses TRBV4-3 and TRBJ2-4, with D perhaps matching TRBD1 (5 bases). V lost 4 bases and J lost 4, with 5 bases in between. This CDR3 is built from 12 residues. In germline, CDR1 is LGHNA, CDR2 YSLEER. The CDR3 loop is CASSPGKNIQYF. CDR3 DNA sequence: TGCGCCAGCAGCCCAGGGAAAAACATTCAGTACTTC.

The rearrangement joins TRBV2 to TRBJ2-5; 8 bases are shared with TRBD1. CDR1 is SNHLY, CDR2 FYNNEI, per germline. V was clipped by 6 bases and J by 8 bases; unmatched bases: 5. The CDR3 loop spans 12 amino acids. CDR3 nucleotide sequence: TGTGCCAGCAGGCCGGACAGGGTAACCCAGTACTTC. Its translation is CASRPDRVTQYF.

The CDR3 sequence is CATSDLAGGGIPETQYF. The CDR3 DNA sequence: TGTGCCACCAGTGATCTAGCGGGAGGGGGTATCCCCGAGACCCAGTACTTC. V gene TRBV24-1 combines with J gene TRBJ2-5; 12 bases are shared with TRBD2. V gave up 3 bases and J gave up 5 bases; unmatched junction bases: 9. From germline, CDR1 is KGHDR and CDR2 SFDVKD. The CDR3 contains 17 residues.